The clone carrying this TCR beta chain occurred a few times. The data were obtained in a study of blood T cell repertoires in COVID-19. Libraries were prepared by immunoSEQ multiplex PCR; TCRdb keeps only in-frame clonotypes and omits some of them. In the table there are around 700,000 clones, about nine tenths of which are singletons. Germline V gene data show CDR1 as MNHEY and CDR2 as SVGAGI. CDR3 length: 14 amino acids. V lost 8 bases and J lost 1; bases outside the gene matches: 4. This rearrangement joins TRBV6-5 to TRBJ1-1; TRBD1 aligns across 10 bases. This receptor was identified in a young woman with acute or convalescent COVID-19. The specimen sequenced was peripheral blood. Here the CDR3 reads CASRQGAKNTEAFF. The CDR3 DNA sequence: TGTGCCAGCCGACAGGGGGCCAAGAACACTGAAGCTTTCTTT.